This T cell receptor beta chain stems from a study of T cells after yellow fever vaccination. Making TCR cDNA involved 5'RACE template switching, which added UMIs and a universal primer site. TCRdb analysed the 5' RACE reads with MiXCR anew, one entry per CDR3 protein. The sample comprises 150,000 to 200,000 distinct CDR3 sequences, roughly 9.6% of which are singletons, and around 34% rests with the top ten. Notes on the study in general: Contaminating bulk clonotypes could be abundant in FACS-sorted repertoires. The secondary response peaked faster, at day 5 versus 15, but was weaker. Most primary-vaccination clones reappeared after the booster (about 97% CD4, 75% to 90% CD8).

This clonotype has just a few counts. Its target is unknown. J gave up 0 bases and V 7 bases, and 13 bases lay outside the gene matches. CDR1 LGHNT and CDR2 FRNRAP come from the germline V gene. The CDR3 contains 18 residues. This TCR came from a man between 18 and 35 years old who received the YFV17D yellow fever vaccine. The sample in question was CD8+ T cells sorted from PBMCs, obtained 15 days after the yellow fever booster vaccination. The chain joins TRBV12-5 to TRBJ1-5; 9 positions match TRBD1. CDR3 DNA sequence: TGTGCTAGTGCCCCCCCGGGACAGGGAACTCATAGCAATCAGCCCCAGCATTTT. It is translated as CASAPPGQGTHSNQPQHF.